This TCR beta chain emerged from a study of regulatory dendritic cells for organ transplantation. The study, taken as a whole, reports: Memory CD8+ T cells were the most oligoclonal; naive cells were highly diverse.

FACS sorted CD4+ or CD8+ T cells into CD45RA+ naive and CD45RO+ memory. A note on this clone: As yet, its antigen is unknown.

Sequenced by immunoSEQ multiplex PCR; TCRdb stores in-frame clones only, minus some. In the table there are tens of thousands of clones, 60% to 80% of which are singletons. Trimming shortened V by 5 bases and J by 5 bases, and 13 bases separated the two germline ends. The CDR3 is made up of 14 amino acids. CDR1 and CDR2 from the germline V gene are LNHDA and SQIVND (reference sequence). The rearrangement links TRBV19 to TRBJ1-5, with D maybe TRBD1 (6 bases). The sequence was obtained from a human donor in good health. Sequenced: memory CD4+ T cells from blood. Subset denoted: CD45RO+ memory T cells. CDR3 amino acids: CASSGGRGHQPQHF. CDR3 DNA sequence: TGTGCCAGTAGTGGGGGCAGGGGCCATCAGCCCCAGCATTTT.